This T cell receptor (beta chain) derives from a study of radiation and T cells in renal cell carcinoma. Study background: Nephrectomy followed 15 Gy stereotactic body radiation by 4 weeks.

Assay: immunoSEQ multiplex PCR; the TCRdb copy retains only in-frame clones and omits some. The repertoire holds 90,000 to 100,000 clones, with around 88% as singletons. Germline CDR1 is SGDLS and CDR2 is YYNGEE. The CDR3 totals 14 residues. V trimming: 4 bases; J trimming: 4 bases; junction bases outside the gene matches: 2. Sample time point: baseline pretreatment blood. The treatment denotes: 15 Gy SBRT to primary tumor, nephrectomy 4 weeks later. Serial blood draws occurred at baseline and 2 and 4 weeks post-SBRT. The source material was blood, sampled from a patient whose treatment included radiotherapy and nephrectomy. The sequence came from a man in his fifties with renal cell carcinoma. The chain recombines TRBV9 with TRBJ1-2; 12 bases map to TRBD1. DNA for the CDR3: TGTGCCAGCAGCCAGGGACAGGGGGCCTATGGCTACACCTTC. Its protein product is CASSQGQGAYGYTF.